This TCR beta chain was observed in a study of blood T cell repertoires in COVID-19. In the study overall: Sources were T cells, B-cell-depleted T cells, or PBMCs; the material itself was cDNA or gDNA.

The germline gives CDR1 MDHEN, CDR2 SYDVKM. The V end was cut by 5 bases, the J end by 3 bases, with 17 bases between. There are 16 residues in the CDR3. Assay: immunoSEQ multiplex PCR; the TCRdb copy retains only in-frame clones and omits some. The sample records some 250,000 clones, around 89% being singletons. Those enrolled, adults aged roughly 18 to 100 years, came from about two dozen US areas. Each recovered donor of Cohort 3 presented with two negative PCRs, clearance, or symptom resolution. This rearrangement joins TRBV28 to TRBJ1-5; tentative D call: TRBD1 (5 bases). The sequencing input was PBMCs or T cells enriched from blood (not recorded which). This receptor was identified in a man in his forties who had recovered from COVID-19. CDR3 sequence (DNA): TGTGCCAGCAGTCCCCGGGGGTGGGGGGACAATCAGCCCCAGCATTTT. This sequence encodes CASSPRGWGDNQPQHF. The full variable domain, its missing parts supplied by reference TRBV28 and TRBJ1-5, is DVKVTQSSRYLVKRTGEKVFLECVQDMDHENMFWYRQDPGLGLRLIYFSYDVKMKEKGDIPEGYSVSREKKERFSLILESASTNQTSMYLCASSPRGWGDNQPQHFGDGTRLSIL.